This is a list of T cell receptor beta chains from one sample in a study of T cell changes during pregnancy in multiple sclerosis. Assay: immunoSEQ multiplex PCR; the TCRdb copy retains only in-frame clones and omits some. The repertoire holds under 85,000 clones, with approximately 90% as singletons. This material consisted of CD4+ T cells from peripheral blood mononuclear cells, taken before pregnancy. These TCRs come from a female donor with multiple sclerosis, enrolled in a pregnancy study. The CDR3 runs from the conserved cysteine through the conserved F or W. D genes are given only for firm matches. For some rows the clone size is stated as once, few or many, or as a class when expanded; others skip it.

J gene: TRBJ1-5
clone size: -
D gene: -
V gene: TRBV28
CDR3 protein: CASTGLPQGSGNQPQHF
CDR3 DNA: TGTGCCAGCACCGGACTCCCGCAAGGATCCGGCAATCAGCCCCAGCATTTT

J gene: TRBJ1-5
clone size: -
D gene: TRBD1
V gene: TRBV7-2
CDR3 protein: CASSPRGTANQPQHF
CDR3 DNA: TGTGCCAGCAGCCCCCGTGGGACAGCCAATCAGCCCCAGCATTTT

J gene: TRBJ1-1
clone size: -
D gene: TRBD1
V gene: TRBV7-8
CDR3 protein: CASSLAGQANTEAFF
CDR3 DNA: TGTGCCAGCAGCTTAGCAGGACAGGCGAACACTGAAGCTTTCTTT

J gene: TRBJ2-7
clone size: few
D gene: TRBD1
V gene: TRBV20-1
CDR3 protein: CSGITGVEQYF
CDR3 DNA: TGCAGTGGGATTACAGGGGTCGAGCAGTACTTC

J gene: TRBJ2-5
clone size: -
D gene: TRBD2
V gene: TRBV7-2
CDR3 protein: CASSFNGGAETQYF
CDR3 DNA: TGTGCCAGCAGCTTTAACGGGGGGGCCGAGACCCAGTACTTC

J gene: TRBJ2-1
clone size: -
D gene: TRBD2
V gene: TRBV5-1
CDR3 protein: CASNQAGGGYNEQFF
CDR3 DNA: TGCGCCAGCAACCAAGCGGGAGGGGGGTACAATGAGCAGTTCTTC

J gene: TRBJ2-3
clone size: -
D gene: -
V gene: TRBV7-3
CDR3 protein: CASSSGVSKDTQYF
CDR3 DNA: TGTGCCAGCAGCTCGGGGGTTAGCAAGGATACGCAGTATTTT

J gene: TRBJ2-2
clone size: -
D gene: TRBD2
V gene: TRBV10-3
CDR3 protein: CATVSGVNTGELFF
CDR3 DNA: TGTGCCACCGTAAGCGGGGTGAACACCGGGGAGCTGTTTTTT

J gene: TRBJ2-2
clone size: -
D gene: -
V gene: TRBV19
CDR3 protein: CASSTFEAAGELFF
CDR3 DNA: TGTGCCAGTAGTACCTTCGAAGCGGCCGGGGAGCTGTTTTTT

J gene: TRBJ1-3
clone size: -
D gene: -
V gene: TRBV14
CDR3 protein: CASSQDSFSGNTIYF
CDR3 DNA: TGTGCCAGCAGCCAAGACTCTTTCTCTGGAAACACCATATATTTT